These 2 T cell receptor beta chains came from one sample sequenced in a study of blood T cell repertoires in COVID-19. Profiling relied on immunoSEQ multiplex PCR, and the TCRdb table lists in-frame clones only, not all of them. The sample has about 74,000 clones, around 87% seen once. The sequenced material came from peripheral blood. The receptors here all came from a woman at least 80 years old with active or convalescent COVID-19.

The table lists this clone with a count of one. This chain links TRBV3-1 (or the pseudogene TRBV3-2) with TRBJ1-4; 8 bases match TRBD1. V lost 8 bases to trimming and J lost 4 bases; unmatched junction nucleotides: 15. This CDR3 is 17 amino acids long. Germline V gene lookup returns CDR1 LGHDT and CDR2 YNNKEL (reference sequence). The CDR3 is CASAPSSGGYDNEKLFF. The CDR3 DNA is TGTGCCAGCGCTCCCAGTTCAGGGGGCTATGATAATGAAAAACTGTTTTTT.

This clone has a handful of counts. Other DNA sequences in the sample encode the same CDR3. The genes are TRBV19 and TRBJ1-5; D remains unclear. Trimming removed 2 bases from V and 6 bases from J, with 11 bases in between. The CDR3 is 14 residues long. CDR1 is LNHDA, CDR2 SQIVND, per germline (reference sequence). The CDR3 protein is CASSIRREGQPQHF. CDR3 nucleotides: TGTGCCAGTAGTATAAGGAGGGAGGGTCAGCCCCAGCATTTT.